The 5 T cell receptor beta chains listed next were all sequenced from one sample in a study of technical replicates of blood from a few donors. Some clones are missing from TCRdb's copy, which holds only in-frame ones; the method was immunoSEQ multiplex PCR. Among 80,000 to 90,000 clones listed, roughly 94% were seen once. The sample comprised T cells isolated from PBMCs. The receptors shown here come from a human donor in good health.

V is TRBV4-1 and J is TRBJ2-7, with 9 bases that match TRBD2. V was clipped by 4 bases and J by 1 base; unmatched bases: 8. The CDR3 is 16 amino acids. In germline, CDR1 is MGHRA, CDR2 YSYEKL. CDR3 protein: CASSPGLAGLSYEQYF. CDR3 nucleotide sequence: TGCGCCAGCAGCCCGGGTCTAGCGGGATTATCCTACGAGCAGTACTTC.

CDR3 coding DNA: TGTGCCAGCACTGACGGACAGGGTTATAATTCACCCCTCCACTTT. It translates to CASTDGQGYNSPLHF. The chain couples TRBV6-5 to TRBJ1-6, with TRBD1 matching 8 bases. CDR1 is MNHEY and CDR2 is SVGAGI in the germline V gene. V shed 7 bases, J shed 4 bases, and the junction held 6 bases outside the gene matches. CDR3 length: 15 residues.

This clone was recorded once. The rearrangement joins TRBV30 to TRBJ1-6; D not certain. Trimming took 2 bases from V and 0 from J, leaving 11 bases between them. CDR1 GTSNPN and CDR2 SVGIG come from the germline V gene (reference sequence). The CDR3 has 16 amino acids. The CDR3 here is CAWSYDRSSYNSPLHF. CDR3 bases: TGTGCCTGGAGTTATGACCGGAGCTCCTATAATTCACCCCTCCACTTT. The full variable domain, in which reference TRBV30 and TRBJ1-6 provide the parts outside the CDR3, is SQTIHQWPATLVQPVGSPLSLECTVEGTSNPNLYWYRQAAGRGLQLLFYSVGIGQISSEVPQNLSASRPQDRQFILSSKKLLLSDSGFYLCAWSYDRSSYNSPLHFGNGTRLTVT.

The chain links TRBV30 to TRBJ2-7, with TRBD1 as a possible D gene (6 bases). Germline values: CDR1 GTSNPN, CDR2 SVGIG (reference sequence). The CDR3 sequence is 14 residues long. Trimming cost V 2 bases and J 2 bases, with 13 bases left between them. CDR3 loop: CAWSTGTTPYEQYF. The CDR3 DNA is TGTGCCTGGAGTACCGGGACAACTCCCTACGAGCAGTACTTC.

The chain is built from TRBV5-1 and TRBJ1-1; D not certain. The CDR3 totals 11 residues. CDR1 is SGHRS, CDR2 YFSETQ, per germline. Deletions cut 3 bases from V and 3 bases from J, with 3 bases between. CDR3 bases: TGCGCCAGCAGCTCGGACACTGAAGCTTTCTTT. Its translation: CASSSDTEAFF.